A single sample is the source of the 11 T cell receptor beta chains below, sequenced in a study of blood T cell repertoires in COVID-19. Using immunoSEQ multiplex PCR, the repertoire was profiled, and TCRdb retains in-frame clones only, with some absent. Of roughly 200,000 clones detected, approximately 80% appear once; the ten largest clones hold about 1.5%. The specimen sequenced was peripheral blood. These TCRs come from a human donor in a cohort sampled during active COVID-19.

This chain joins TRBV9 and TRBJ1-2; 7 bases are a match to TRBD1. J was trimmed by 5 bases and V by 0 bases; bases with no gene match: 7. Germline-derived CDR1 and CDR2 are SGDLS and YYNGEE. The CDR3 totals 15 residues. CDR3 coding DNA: TGTGCCAGCAGCGTAGATGGGACAGTAGGGTATGGCTACACCTTC. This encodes CASSVDGTVGYGYTF.

CDR3 protein: CASSQPGQNNSPLHF. Written as DNA, the CDR3 is TGTGCCAGCAGCCAACCGGGACAAAATAATTCACCCCTCCACTTT. The chain joins TRBV5-4 to TRBJ1-6, with D possibly TRBD1 on 6 matching bases. Trimming took off 4 bases at V and 5 bases at J, with 13 bases between the two ends. In germline, CDR1 is SGHNT, CDR2 YYREEE (reference sequence). The CDR3 spans 15 residues.

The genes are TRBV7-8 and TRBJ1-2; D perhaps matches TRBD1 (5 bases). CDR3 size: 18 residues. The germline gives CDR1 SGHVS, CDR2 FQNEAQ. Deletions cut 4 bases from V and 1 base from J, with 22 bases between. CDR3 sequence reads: CASSSGGREGPVNYGYTF. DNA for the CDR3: TGTGCCAGCAGCTCGGGAGGCAGGGAAGGACCCGTTAACTATGGCTACACCTTC.

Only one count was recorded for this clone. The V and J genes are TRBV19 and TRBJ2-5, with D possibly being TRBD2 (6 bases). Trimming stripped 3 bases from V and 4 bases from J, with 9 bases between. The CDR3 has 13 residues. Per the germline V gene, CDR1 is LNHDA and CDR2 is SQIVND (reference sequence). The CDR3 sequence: CASSIRDSETQYF. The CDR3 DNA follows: TGTGCCAGTAGTATCCGGGACTCAGAGACCCAGTACTTC.

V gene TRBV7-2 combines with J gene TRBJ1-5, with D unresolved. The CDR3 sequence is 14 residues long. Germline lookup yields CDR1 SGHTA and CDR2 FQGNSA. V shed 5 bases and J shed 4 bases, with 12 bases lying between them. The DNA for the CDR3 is TGTGCCAGCAGCCTTCAGACGGGGAATCAGCCCCAGCATTTT. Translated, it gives CASSLQTGNQPQHF.

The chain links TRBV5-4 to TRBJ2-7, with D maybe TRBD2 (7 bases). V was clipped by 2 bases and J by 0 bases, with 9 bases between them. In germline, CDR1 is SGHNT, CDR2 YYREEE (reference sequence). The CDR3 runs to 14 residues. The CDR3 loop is CASSLRGGSYEQYF. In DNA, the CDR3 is TGTGCCAGCAGCTTAAGGGGGGGCTCCTACGAGCAGTACTTC.

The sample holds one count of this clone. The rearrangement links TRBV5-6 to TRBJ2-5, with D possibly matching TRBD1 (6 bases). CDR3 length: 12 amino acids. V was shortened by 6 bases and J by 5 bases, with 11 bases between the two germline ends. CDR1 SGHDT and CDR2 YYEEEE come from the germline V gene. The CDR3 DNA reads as TGTGCCAGCACCGGACAGCTGGAGACCCAGTACTTC. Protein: CASTGQLETQYF.

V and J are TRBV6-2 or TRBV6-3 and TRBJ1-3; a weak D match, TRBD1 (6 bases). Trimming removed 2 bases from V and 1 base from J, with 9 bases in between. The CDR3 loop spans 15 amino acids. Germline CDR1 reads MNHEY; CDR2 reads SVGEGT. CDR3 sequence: CASSYPTGSGNTIYF. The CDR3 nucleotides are TGTGCCAGCAGTTACCCAACAGGGTCTGGAAACACCATATATTTT.

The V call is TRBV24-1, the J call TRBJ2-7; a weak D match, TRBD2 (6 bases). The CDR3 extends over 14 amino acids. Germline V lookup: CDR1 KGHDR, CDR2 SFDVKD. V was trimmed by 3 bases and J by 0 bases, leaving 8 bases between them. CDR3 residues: CATSDGDFSYEQYF. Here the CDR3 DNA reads TGTGCCACCAGTGATGGGGACTTCTCCTACGAGCAGTACTTC.

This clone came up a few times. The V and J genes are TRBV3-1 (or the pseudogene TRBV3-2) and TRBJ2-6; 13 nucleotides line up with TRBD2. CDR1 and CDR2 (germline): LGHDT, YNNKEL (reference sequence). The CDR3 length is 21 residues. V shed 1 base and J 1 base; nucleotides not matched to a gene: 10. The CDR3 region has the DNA TGTGCCAGCAGCCAAGTTAGGACTAGCGGGAGTTTTGGGTCTGGGGCCAACGTCCTGACTTTC. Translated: CASSQVRTSGSFGSGANVLTF.

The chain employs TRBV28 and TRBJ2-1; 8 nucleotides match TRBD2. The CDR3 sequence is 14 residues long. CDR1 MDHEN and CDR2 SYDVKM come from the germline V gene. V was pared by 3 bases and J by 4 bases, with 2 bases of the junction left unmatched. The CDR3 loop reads CASSLTSEYNEQFF. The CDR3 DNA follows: TGTGCCAGCAGTTTGACTAGCGAATACAATGAGCAGTTCTTC.